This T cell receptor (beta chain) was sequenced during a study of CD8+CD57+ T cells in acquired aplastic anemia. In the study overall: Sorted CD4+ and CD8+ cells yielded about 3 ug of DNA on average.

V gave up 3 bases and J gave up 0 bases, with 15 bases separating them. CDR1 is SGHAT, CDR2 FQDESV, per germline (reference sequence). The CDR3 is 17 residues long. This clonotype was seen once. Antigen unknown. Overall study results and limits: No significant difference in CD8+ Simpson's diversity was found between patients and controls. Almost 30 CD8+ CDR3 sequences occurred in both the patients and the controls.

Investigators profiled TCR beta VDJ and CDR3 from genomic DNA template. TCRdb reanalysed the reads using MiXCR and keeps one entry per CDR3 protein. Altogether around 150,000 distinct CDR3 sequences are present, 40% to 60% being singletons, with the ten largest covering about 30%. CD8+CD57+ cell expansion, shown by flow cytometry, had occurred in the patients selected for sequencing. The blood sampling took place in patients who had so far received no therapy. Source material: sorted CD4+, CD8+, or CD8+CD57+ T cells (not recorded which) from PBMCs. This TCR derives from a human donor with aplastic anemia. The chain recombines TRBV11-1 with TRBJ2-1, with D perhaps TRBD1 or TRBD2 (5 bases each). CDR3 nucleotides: TGTGCCAGCAGCTTGGGATCGGGGCTGAGCTCCTACAATGAGCAGTTCTTC. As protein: CASSLGSGLSSYNEQFF.